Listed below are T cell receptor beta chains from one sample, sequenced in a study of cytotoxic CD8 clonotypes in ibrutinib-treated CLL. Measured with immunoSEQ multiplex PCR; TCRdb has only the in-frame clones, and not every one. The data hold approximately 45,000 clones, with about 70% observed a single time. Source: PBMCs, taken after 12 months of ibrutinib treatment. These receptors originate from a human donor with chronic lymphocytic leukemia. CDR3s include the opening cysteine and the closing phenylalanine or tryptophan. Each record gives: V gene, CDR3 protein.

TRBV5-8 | CASSTVGQGNTEAFF
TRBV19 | CASTPIGRRNTEAFF
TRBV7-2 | CASSEPDSQGYTF
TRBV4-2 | CASSFDRGHNQPQHF
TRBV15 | CATSRRDRLALYNEQFF
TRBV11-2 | CASSDLAAFDEQFF
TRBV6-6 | CASSSPGQGLFF
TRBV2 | CASSARQGETQYF
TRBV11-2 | CASSLETGQQFF
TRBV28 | CASKIGSPGKQPQHF
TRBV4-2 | CASSLGEGVLPYEQYF
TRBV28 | CASSPPTNEKLFF
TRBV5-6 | CASSLGEGYQETQYF
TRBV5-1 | CASSSGNSYEQYF
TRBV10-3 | CATATGAYNQPQHF
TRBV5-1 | CASSTTSGTVTQYF
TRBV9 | CASSVTRGGEQYF
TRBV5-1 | CASSAARSDTQYF
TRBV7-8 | CASSPNELAGGEQFF
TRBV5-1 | CATKGTSSFTDTQYF
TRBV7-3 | CASSVQGGTEAFF
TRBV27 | CASSLSPGGLGNEKLFF
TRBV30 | CAWSDRGNYGYTF
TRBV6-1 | CASSGQAPPEAFF
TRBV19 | CASTPPGVSTDTQYF
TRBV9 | CASSAGGTHSNTEAFF
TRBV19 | CASSMRDTTEAFF
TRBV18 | CASSPDSNTGELFF
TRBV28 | CASSTGQGGYEQYF
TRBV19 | CASSIDGDKNQPQHF
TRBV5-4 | CASTLAGGNTGELFF
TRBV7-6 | CASSSLTRLAGGPLFADTQYF
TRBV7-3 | CASGPGKGAFNEQFF
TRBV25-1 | CASSRGGPDTQYF
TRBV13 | CASSLTGGNTDTQYF
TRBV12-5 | CASSQGLETQYF
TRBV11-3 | CASSLSEAGTGELFF
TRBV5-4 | CASSLTGQGYEQYF
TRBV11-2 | CASSLDYSRDSYTF
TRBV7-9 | CASSPQTSGSRGEQFF
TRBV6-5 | CASSYDGFTDTQYF
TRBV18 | CASSPRSTTGPTNEKLFF
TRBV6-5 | CASRQHGQPQHF
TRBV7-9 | CASSLGTTYEQYF
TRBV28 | CASALAGGNYNEQFF
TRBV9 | CASSVGGTGQHEQFF
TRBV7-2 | CASSRDGGYEQYF
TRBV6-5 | CASSYSAGASYEQYF
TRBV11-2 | CASSFRSTEAFF
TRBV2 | CASIREVNTEAFF
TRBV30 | CAWSRLGSVLTF
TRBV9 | CASSEIQSSGNTIYF
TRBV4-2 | CASSQERQYGYTF
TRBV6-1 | CASSEGAGLGQPQHF